Listed here are 24 T cell receptor beta chains from one sample, sequenced in a study of tumor-infiltrating lymphocytes in oesophageal squamous cell carcinoma (dated by TCRdb to about 2016). To prepare the library, PCR was applied. The instrument given in TCRdb is Illumina HiSeq 2000. TCRdb handled the public reads itself, with Q25 trimming in fastp and clone calling in MiXCR, and kept productive beta chains. Rows with a matching CDR3 protein are joined into one entry that keeps the most common DNA and genes. For this sample there are 15,000 to 20,000 distinct CDR3 sequences; around 39% appear just once. The biggest ten clones account for approximately 19% of the sample. The source material was esophageal tumor tissue. The source of these receptors is a male donor with esophageal squamous cell carcinoma.

This clonotype was counted ten times or more. The chain employs TRBV25-1 and TRBJ2-3; TRBD2 matches 9 bases. The CDR3 loop spans 15 amino acids. Germline V gene data show CDR1 as MGHDK and CDR2 as SYGVNS. The trim removed 8 bases at V and 2 bases at J, leaving 8 bases unmatched. For the CDR3, the DNA is TGTGCCAGCGGGGGCCTAGCGGGGCTCACAGATACGCAGTATTTT. Amino acid sequence: CASGGLAGLTDTQYF.

This clonotype was seen only once. Because it lacks the conserved phenylalanine or tryptophan at the end, this CDR3 is likely a read error. Because the CDR3's place on the DNA is in doubt, the DNA is left out and the CDR3 is given as listed by TCRdb. The chain couples TRBV12-3 or TRBV12-4 to TRBJ1-1; the table gives TRBD1 as D, unverified against the DNA. The CDR3 adds up to 18 amino acids, both ends counted. The CDR3 spells CASSFLFCEPSMSSSSAP.

This clonotype was counted only a few times. The V and J genes are TRBV5-1 and TRBJ2-1; D is perhaps TRBD2 (6 bases). The J call may be wrong; the DNA end is better matched by TRBJ2-5. CDR1 and CDR2 from the germline V gene are SGHRS and YFSETQ. This CDR3 comprises 14 residues. CDR3 region: CASSGEDTRETQYF. The CDR3, as DNA: TGCGCCAGCAGCGGGGAGGACACGCGAGAGACCCAGTACTTC.

The V and J genes are TRBV7-9 and TRBJ1-5; TRBD1 might be the D (6 bases). V lost 6 bases and J 6 bases, leaving 15 bases between the germline ends. The CDR3 is 14 residues long. Germline CDR1 reads SEHNR; CDR2 reads FQNEAQ (reference sequence). CDR3 region: CASSWGGGGQPQHF. CDR3 DNA: TGTGCCAGCAGTTGGGGAGGGGGTGGTCAGCCCCAGCATTTT.

This clonotype was seen repeatedly, ten times or more. The chain recombines TRBV27 with TRBJ2-6; D unresolved. Germline V gene lookup returns CDR1 MNHEY and CDR2 SMNVEV (reference sequence). The V end lost 2 bases, the J end lost 5 bases, and 13 bases lay between the germline ends. The CDR3 is 16 amino acids. CDR3: CASSLTAVSRANVLTF. CDR3 in DNA: TGTGCCAGCAGTTTAACGGCGGTGTCACGGGCCAACGTCCTGACTTTC.

This clonotype has at least ten counts. The chain uses TRBV7-9 and TRBJ1-5; weak D call: TRBD1 (5 bases). V lost 3 bases and J lost 7, with 7 bases in between. This CDR3 comprises 12 residues. Germline V CDR1 and CDR2: SEHNR, FQNEAQ (reference sequence). This chain's CDR3 is CASSLTAQPQHF. CDR3 DNA sequence: TGTGCCAGCAGCTTGACAGCCCAGCCCCAGCATTTT.

In this sample, this clonotype turned up many times. The chain joins TRBV6-6 to TRBJ1-1; D ambiguous. CDR1 is MNHNY and CDR2 is SVGAGI in the germline V gene (reference sequence). The CDR3 is 11 amino acids. Trimming took off 2 bases at V and 4 bases at J, with 2 bases between the two ends. The CDR3 protein is CASSYVTEAFF. CDR3 nucleotides: TGTGCCAGCAGTTACGTCACTGAAGCTTTCTTT.

Ten or more counts support this clonotype. The chain combines TRBV5-6 with TRBJ2-3; TRBD2 aligns across 11 bases. The CDR3 sequence is 14 residues long. J was trimmed by 9 bases and V by 0 bases; bases with no gene match: 3. The germline gives CDR1 SGHDT, CDR2 YYEEEE. In nucleotides, the CDR3 is TGTGCCAGCAGCTTGGTTAGCGGGGGGGGCACGCAGTATTTT. Translated, it gives CASSLVSGGGTQYF.

V and J are TRBV9 and TRBJ2-4, with D possibly being TRBD1 (5 bases). Germline lookup yields CDR1 SGDLS and CDR2 YYNGEE. This CDR3 has 14 amino acids. Between the trimmed V and J ends, which lost 0 bases and 8 bases, there was a span of 12 bases. The DNA for the CDR3 is TGTGCCAGCAGCGTAGAAGGGGCGCTGGACATTCAGTACTTC. Its translation is CASSVEGALDIQYF.

The chain carries TRBV7-2 and TRBJ2-5, with D possibly being TRBD2 (5 bases). With the DNA end fitting TRBJ2-1 better, the J assignment may be wrong. The CDR3 is 15 residues long. Germline V gene data show CDR1 as SGHTA and CDR2 as FQGNSA. CDR3 loop: CASSLVGGSFNEQFF. The CDR3 coding sequence is TGTGCCAGCAGCTTAGTGGGCGGGTCCTTTAATGAGCAGTTCTTC.

The chain joins TRBV7-2 to TRBJ2-3, with D perhaps matching TRBD2 (6 bases). CDR1 is SGHTA, CDR2 FQGNSA, per germline. The CDR3 spans 14 residues. V lost 4 bases to trimming and J lost 11 bases, with 19 bases between them. CDR3 region: CASSSYGGGYEQYF. CDR3 nucleotides: TGTGCCAGCAGCTCCTACGGGGGTGGGTACGAGCAGTATTTT.

The rearrangement links TRBV7-2 to TRBJ2-1; TRBD2 matches 14 bases. The closer fit of TRBJ2-7 to the DNA end suggests the J call may be wrong. CDR3 size: 17 residues. From germline, CDR1 is SGHTA and CDR2 FQGNSA. In DNA form, the CDR3 reads TGTGCCAGCAGCTTAGGGGGCCCGGGACTAGCGGGAGAGGGGCAGTACTTC. It specifies CASSLGGPGLAGEGQYF.

The rearrangement joins TRBV11-2 to TRBJ1-5; no clear D gene. The V end lost 1 base, the J end lost 4 bases, and 5 bases lay between the germline ends. CDR1 and CDR2 from the germline V gene are SGHAT and FQNNGV. CDR3 length: 13 amino acids. CDR3 region: CASSLGLNQPQHF. The CDR3 region has the DNA TGTGCCAGCAGCTTAGGCCTTAATCAGCCCCAGCATTTT. The whole variable domain, filled in from reference TRBV11-2 and TRBJ1-5, reads EAGVAQSPRYKIIEKRQSVAFWCNPISGHATLYWYQQILGQGPKLLIQFQNNGVVDDSQLPKDRFSAERLKGVDSTLKIQPAKLEDSAVYLCASSLGLNQPQHFGDGTRLSIL.

As to this clonotype: The DNA is left out, because the CDR3 cannot be placed on it with certainty; the CDR3 is given as TCRdb lists it. V gene TRBV7-3 combines with J gene TRBJ2-6. Ends included, the CDR3 has 16 residues. Germline V lookup: CDR1 SGHTA, CDR2 FQGTGA. CDR3 loop: CASSLSTDILWLHLRF.

Worth noting for this clonotype: A much bigger clone sits one base away, suggesting this may be a read error. The final CDR3 position lacks the conserved phenylalanine or tryptophan, pointing to a likely read error. The V call is TRBV5-1, the J call TRBJ2-5, with TRBD1 as a possible D gene (6 bases). The J call may be incorrect, as the DNA end agrees better with TRBJ2-1. In germline, CDR1 is SGHRS, CDR2 YFSETQ. CDR3 length equals 16 residues. Written as DNA, the CDR3 is TGCGCCAGCAGCTTGGGTTCGGACAGCTACTACAATGAGCAGTTCTTA. The encoded protein is CASSLGSDSYYNEQFL.

This sequence joins TRBV7-6 and TRBJ2-5, with 10 bases aligning to TRBD1. This CDR3 has 18 amino acids. V shed 4 bases and J 11 bases; nucleotides not matched to a gene: 22. CDR1 is SGHVS and CDR2 is FNYEAQ in the germline V gene. For the CDR3, the DNA is TGTGCCAGCAGCTCCAGGCCCGACAGGGGGCAGTCCTACAATGAGCAGTACTTC. Encoded protein: CASSSRPDRGQSYNEQYF.

The chain uses TRBV14 and TRBJ2-7, with TRBD2 matching 8 bases. Gene TRBJ2-1 matches the end of the DNA better, so the J call may be wrong. Germline V CDR1 and CDR2: SGHDN, FVKESK. The CDR3 has 18 residues. The chain's CDR3 is CASSQDHPGGLSYNEQFF. CDR3 bases: TGTGCCAGCAGCCAAGATCATCCGGGAGGGCTCTCCTACAATGAGCAGTTCTTC.

The chain joins TRBV10-3 to TRBJ2-1, with 9 bases that match TRBD1. V trimming: 6 bases; J trimming: 6 bases; junction bases outside the gene matches: 3. CDR1 is ENHRY and CDR2 is SYGVKD in the germline V gene. CDR3 size: 13 residues. CDR3 sequence: CAIRVQGANEQFF. The DNA of the CDR3 is TGTGCCATCAGAGTACAGGGGGCCAATGAGCAGTTCTTC.

This clonotype was seen only a few times. This rearrangement joins TRBV7-3 to TRBJ2-3; perhaps TRBD2 as D (6 bases). Gene TRBJ2-7 matches the end of the DNA better, so the J call may be wrong. Germline assignment: CDR1 SGHTA and CDR2 FQGTGA. The CDR3 length is 13 residues. The CDR3 loop reads CASSPGLANEQYF. CDR3 in DNA: TGTGCCAGCAGTCCGGGACTGGCAAATGAGCAGTACTTC.

This clonotype was seen only a few times. J is TRBJ2-3 and V is TRBV15; D gene ambiguous. The germline V gene has CDR1 LNHNV and CDR2 YYDKDF (reference sequence). The V end was cut by 0 bases, the J end by 5 bases, with 6 bases between. The CDR3 is 13 residues long. The CDR3 region is CATSRDPQDTQYF. The CDR3 DNA follows: TGTGCCACCAGCAGAGATCCTCAAGATACGCAGTATTTT.

This clonotype turned up a few times. The CDR3 carries no conserved terminal phenylalanine or tryptophan, so it likely arises from a read error. No DNA is shown, since the ends of the CDR3 on it are uncertain; the CDR3 is the one TCRdb lists. This chain links TRBV5-1 with TRBJ2-7; the table's D call TRBD1 went unverified against the DNA. The germline V gene encodes CDR1 SGHRS and CDR2 YFSETQ. Both ends counted, the CDR3 spans 16 residues. The CDR3 reads CASSLQGHHYGYTFGS.

Only a few counts were recorded for this clonotype. It is unclear where the CDR3 begins or ends on the DNA, so no DNA is shown, and the CDR3 is as TCRdb lists it. The chain recombines TRBV7-5 with TRBJ2-4; the listed D gene, TRBD1, was not tested against the DNA. TRBV7-5 is annotated as a pseudogene. The CDR3 length equals 15 residues, ends included. The chain's CDR3 is CISVPEGLPVDEQYF.

V and J are TRBV7-2 and TRBJ2-1; D gene unclear. Germline CDR1 is SGHTA and CDR2 is FQGNSA. The CDR3 runs to 17 residues. V lost 0 bases to trimming and J lost 2 bases, with 14 bases between them. CDR3 protein: CASSLASLASPYNEQFF. CDR3 in DNA: TGTGCCAGCAGCTTAGCTTCCCTGGCAAGTCCCTACAATGAGCAGTTCTTC.

The rearrangement joins TRBV6-1 to TRBJ2-5; the match to TRBD1 covers 9 bases. The DNA end favors TRBJ2-7, so the J call may be wrong. The CDR3 has 16 residues. Germline V gene sequence: CDR1 MNHNS, CDR2 SASEGT. In nucleotides, the CDR3 is TGTGCCAGCAGTGAAGGCACCGGGACAGGGTACGACGAGCAGTACTTC. Translated, it gives CASSEGTGTGYDEQYF.